Sequencing of this TCR beta chain was carried out in a study of cytomegalovirus exposure and HLA in healthy donors (dated by TCRdb to the late 2010s). In terms of the full investigation: The 666 repertoires of the first cohort and the 95 to 150 validation repertoires were produced on the same platform, according to a later analysis. To predict cytomegalovirus infection status, the study combined high-throughput TCR immunosequencing, statistical association of individual TCRs with disease status, and machine learning. The study was designed to test whether signatures of past pathogen exposure could be identified by cataloging public T cell receptors. Besides the first cohort of around 670 subjects, a separate validation cohort made up of about 120 different subjects was used. What the research found in general, with its limitations: It was suggested by the authors that the approach could potentially be generalized to other disease states and immunological phenotypes. Of the cluster scores, about 94% were above 0 in a later analysis, which found that TCRs clustered in the first cohort also tended to co-occur in the 130 or so validation repertoires. The study gave a list of 150 to 200 TCR beta chains associated with cytomegalovirus. In vitro tests confirmed that three of the cytomegalovirus-associated TCR beta chains recognize cytomegalovirus antigens. Across donors, most TCR sequences were observed very rarely, whereas some public TCRs were present in many individuals. In both the original and validation cohorts, the classifier was reported to diagnose cytomegalovirus status with high specificity and sensitivity. A later analysis lacked HLA typing for the validation cohort, so it scored co-occurrence in that cohort across all 120 repertoires.

Of note for this clone: The clone's antigen remains unknown. No base quality values were provided; no much bigger clone lies one nucleotide off.

Donors formed part of the validation cohort, which comprised 120 subjects and was distinct from the first cohort of 670 or so subjects. From the cysteine through the phenylalanine, the CDR3 covers 13 amino acids. CDR3 DNA is the only sequence kept; it has 39 bases, read in frame from the first base. Looking up the germline V gene (reference sequence) yields CDR1 SGHNT and CDR2 YYREEE. V is reduced by 2 bases and J by 6 bases, leaving a spacing of 11 bases between them. The library relied on the immunoSEQ multiplex PCR assay. On the authors' methods: To diagnose cytomegalovirus status from the catalog of TCR beta chain sequences, a statistical classification framework was built. TCRdb obtained this table from immuneACCESS and retained in-frame rearrangements with V and J assigned. These tables miss some clones; where compared with another copy, unresolved V genes account for less than half of the shortfall, and the remainder is unexplained. That table furnishes V, J and clone size, whereas the DNA furnished D and trimming. The sample profile shows approximately 220,000 clones; approximately 87% of them were found once. In total, the top ten clones hold 2.5% to 3% of the sample.

The sequence derives from a man aged 18 to 35 in good health and CMV-seronegative. Sequenced input: PBMCs. The V and J genes are TRBV5-4 and TRBJ1-1; matching of 5 bases hints at TRBD1 as the D gene. Here the CDR3 is given as CASSFFGGAEAFF. The DNA sequence follows: TGTGCCAGCAGCTTTTTCGGAGGGGCTGAAGCTTTCTTT.